One sample yielded the 14 T cell receptor beta chains listed below, sequenced in a study of shared clonotypes between healthy human individuals. Profiled with immunoSEQ multiplex PCR; TCRdb holds only in-frame clones, not every one. The table records about 380,000 clones, just over 95% of them present only once. The sample taken for sequencing was memory CD8+ T cells sorted from blood. The subset is: CD45RO+ cells pooled with CCR7-negative TemRA cells. The receptors come from a man in his thirties or forties in good health.

The V call is TRBV7-2, the J call TRBJ2-7; D is undetermined. Germline CDR1 and CDR2: SGHTA and FQGNSA. This CDR3 contains 13 residues. The V end was cut by 4 bases, the J end by 2 bases, with 9 bases between. The CDR3 DNA sequence: TGTGCCAGCAGCTCACCAAACGCCTACGAGCAGTACTTC. Protein: CASSSPNAYEQYF.

This CDR3 reads CASSSGPTYEQYF. DNA for the CDR3: TGTGCCAGCAGCTCAGGACCTACCTACGAGCAGTACTTC. This chain connects TRBV13 to TRBJ2-7; no reliable D call. The CDR3 length is 13 residues. CDR1 is PRHDT and CDR2 is FYEKMQ in the germline V gene (reference sequence). V was trimmed by 4 bases and J by 2 bases, leaving 9 bases between them.

V usage is TRBV25-1 and J usage is TRBJ2-7; D remains ambiguous. The CDR3 has 18 amino acids. CDR1 MGHDK and CDR2 SYGVNS come from the germline V gene. Trimming pared 7 bases from V and 6 bases from J, leaving 31 bases between. The CDR3 reads CASIVIRNIPEPPAEQYF. The DNA for the CDR3 is TGTGCCAGCATTGTTATCAGGAACATCCCGGAGCCCCCCGCCGAGCAGTACTTC.

The chain couples TRBV5-1 to TRBJ2-5; D gene ambiguous. This CDR3 contains 14 residues. Per the germline V gene, CDR1 is SGHRS and CDR2 is YFSETQ. Trimming left V 2 bases short and J 5 bases short, with 13 bases between. The CDR3 sequence is CASSFPLVSETQYF. DNA of the CDR3: TGCGCCAGCAGCTTCCCCCTTGTGTCCGAGACCCAGTACTTC.

The rearrangement links TRBV28 to TRBJ1-1, with TRBD1 matching over 8 bases. Germline V gives CDR1 MDHEN, CDR2 SYDVKM. This CDR3 contains 14 residues. The junction had 8 bases not matched to a gene; V was cut back by 5 bases and J by 6 bases. CDR3 in DNA: TGTGCCAGCAGTCTAACAACAGGGGGGGCTGAAGCTTTCTTT. Translating gives CASSLTTGGAEAFF.

The chain has TRBV2 and TRBJ2-7, with 9 bases identical to TRBD1. V lost 4 bases, J lost 4 bases, and 5 bases stayed unmatched. The CDR3 is 14 residues long. From germline, CDR1 is SNHLY and CDR2 FYNNEI. The CDR3 protein is CASSGQGGTYEQYF. In nucleotides, the CDR3 is TGTGCCAGCAGTGGACAGGGGGGAACTTACGAGCAGTACTTC.

This chain links TRBV7-9 with TRBJ2-7; 7 nucleotides match TRBD2. V shed 8 bases and J 2 bases; nucleotides not matched to a gene: 18. The CDR3 contains 17 residues. Germline lookup yields CDR1 SEHNR and CDR2 FQNEAQ (reference sequence). CDR3 nucleotides: TGTGCCAGCCGTCATCAAGAGGGAGGGCCTCGGGCCTACGAGCAGTACTTC. Its protein product is CASRHQEGGPRAYEQYF.

This clone was detected once. The chain joins TRBV5-1 to TRBJ1-2; 8 bases agree with TRBD1. The germline gives CDR1 SGHRS, CDR2 YFSETQ. CDR3 length: 12 amino acids. V dropped 5 bases and J dropped 8; count of bases not matched to a gene: 5. The DNA for the CDR3 is TGCGCCAGCAGTGACAGGGGTTGGGGCTACACCTTC. Amino acid sequence: CASSDRGWGYTF.

Concerning this clone: Other DNA variants within this sample encode the same CDR3. The chain links TRBV6-5 to TRBJ2-7, with D unresolved. The CDR3 runs 15 residues. Trimming cost V 0 bases and J 1 base, with 10 bases left between them. Germline V gives CDR1 MNHEY, CDR2 SVGAGI. CDR3 sequence (DNA): TGTGCCAGCAGTTACTCGTCGTCTAGTTCCTACGAGCAGTACTTC. Translation: CASSYSSSSSYEQYF.

The chain joins TRBV4-1 to TRBJ2-5; 7 bases map to TRBD2. Germline V lookup: CDR1 MGHRA, CDR2 YSYEKL. V trimming: 0 bases; J trimming: 0 bases; junction bases outside the gene matches: 7. The CDR3 contains 17 residues. The CDR3 sequence is CASSQENSGLYQETQYF. DNA for the CDR3: TGCGCCAGCAGCCAAGAGAATAGCGGGCTGTACCAAGAGACCCAGTACTTC.

The V gene is TRBV5-1, the J gene TRBJ2-7, with TRBD2 matching over 7 bases. The germline gives CDR1 SGHRS, CDR2 YFSETQ. Trimming removed 3 bases from V and 4 bases from J; junction bases left unmatched: 7. The CDR3 has 14 residues. Written as DNA, the CDR3 is TGCGCCAGCAGCTCTACCGGGCGGGAGTACGAGCAGTACTTC. The encoded protein is CASSSTGREYEQYF.

The chain combines TRBV14 with TRBJ2-7; 7 bases agree with TRBD1. This CDR3 spans 13 amino acids. V lost 6 bases to trimming and J lost 0 bases; unmatched junction nucleotides: 2. CDR1 and CDR2 from the germline V gene are SGHDN and FVKESK. CDR3 region: CASRRDSSYEQYF. Written as DNA, the CDR3 is TGTGCCAGCAGACGGGACAGCTCCTACGAGCAGTACTTC.

The genes are TRBV13 and TRBJ2-7; 8 positions match TRBD2. Germline CDR1 reads PRHDT; CDR2 reads FYEKMQ (reference sequence). V dropped 2 bases and J dropped 2; count of bases not matched to a gene: 2. The CDR3 is 14 residues long. This CDR3 is CASSLTGGPYEQYF. In nucleotides, the CDR3 is TGTGCCAGCAGCTTAACGGGAGGGCCCTACGAGCAGTACTTC.

This clone has only one observation. V and J are TRBV19 and TRBJ2-7, with a tentative D call TRBD1 (5 bases). Germline V gene sequence: CDR1 LNHDA, CDR2 SQIVND (reference sequence). V dropped 7 bases and J dropped 3 bases, with 10 bases sitting between them. The CDR3 extends over 12 amino acids. The CDR3 DNA follows: TGTGCCAGTACCAAGGGGTTCTACGAGCAGTACTTC. This encodes CASTKGFYEQYF. The entire variable domain, with the rest obtained from reference TRBV19 and TRBJ2-7, is as follows: DGGITQSPKYLFRKEGQNVTLSCEQNLNHDAMYWYRQDPGQGLRLIYYSQIVNDFQKGDIAEGYSVSREKKESFPLTVTSAQKNPTAFYLCASTKGFYEQYFGPGTRLTVT.